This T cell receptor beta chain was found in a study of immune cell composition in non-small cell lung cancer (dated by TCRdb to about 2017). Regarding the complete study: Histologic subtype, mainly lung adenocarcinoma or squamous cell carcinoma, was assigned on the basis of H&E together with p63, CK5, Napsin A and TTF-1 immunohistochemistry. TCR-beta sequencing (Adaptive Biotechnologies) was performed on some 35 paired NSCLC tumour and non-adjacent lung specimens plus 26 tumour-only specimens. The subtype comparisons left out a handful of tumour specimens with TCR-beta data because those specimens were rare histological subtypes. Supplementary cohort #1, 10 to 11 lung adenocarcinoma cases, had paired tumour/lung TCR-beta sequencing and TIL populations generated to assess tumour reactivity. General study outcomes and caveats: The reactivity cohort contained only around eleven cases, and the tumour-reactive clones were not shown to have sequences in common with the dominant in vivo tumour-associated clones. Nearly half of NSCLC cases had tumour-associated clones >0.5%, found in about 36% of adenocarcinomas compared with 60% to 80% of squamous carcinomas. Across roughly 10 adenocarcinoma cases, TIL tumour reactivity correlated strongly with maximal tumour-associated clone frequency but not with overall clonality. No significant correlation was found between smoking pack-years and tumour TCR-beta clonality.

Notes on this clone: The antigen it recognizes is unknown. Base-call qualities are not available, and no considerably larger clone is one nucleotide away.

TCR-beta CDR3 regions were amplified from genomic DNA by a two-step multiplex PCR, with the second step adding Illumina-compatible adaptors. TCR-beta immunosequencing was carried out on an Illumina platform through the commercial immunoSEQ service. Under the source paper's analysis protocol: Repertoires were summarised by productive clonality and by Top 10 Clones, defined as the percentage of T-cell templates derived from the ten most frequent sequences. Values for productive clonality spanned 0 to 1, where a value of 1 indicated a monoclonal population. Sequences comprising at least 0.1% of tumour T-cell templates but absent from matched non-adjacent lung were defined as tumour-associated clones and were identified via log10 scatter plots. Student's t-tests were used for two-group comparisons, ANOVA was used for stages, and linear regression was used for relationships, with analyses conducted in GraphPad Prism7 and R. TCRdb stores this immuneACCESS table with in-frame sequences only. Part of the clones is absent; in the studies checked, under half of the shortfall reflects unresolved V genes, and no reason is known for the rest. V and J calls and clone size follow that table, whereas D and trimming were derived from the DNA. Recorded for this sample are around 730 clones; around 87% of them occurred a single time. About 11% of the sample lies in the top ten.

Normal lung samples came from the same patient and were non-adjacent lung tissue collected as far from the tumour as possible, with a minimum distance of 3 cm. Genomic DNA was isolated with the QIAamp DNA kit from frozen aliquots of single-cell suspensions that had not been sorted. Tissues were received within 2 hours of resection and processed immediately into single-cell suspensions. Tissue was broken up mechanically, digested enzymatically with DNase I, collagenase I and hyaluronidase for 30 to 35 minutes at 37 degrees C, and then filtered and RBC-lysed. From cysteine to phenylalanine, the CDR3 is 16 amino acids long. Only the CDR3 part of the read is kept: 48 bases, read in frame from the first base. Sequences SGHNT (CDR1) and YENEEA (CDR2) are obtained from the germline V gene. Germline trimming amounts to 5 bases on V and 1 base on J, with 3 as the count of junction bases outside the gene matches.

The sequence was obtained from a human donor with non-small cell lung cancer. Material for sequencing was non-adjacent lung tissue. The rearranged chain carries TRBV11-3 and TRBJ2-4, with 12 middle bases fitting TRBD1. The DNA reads TGTGCCAGCAGCACGGGACAGGGGGCTGCCAAAAACATTCAGTACTTC. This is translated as CASSTGQGAAKNIQYF.